This TCR beta chain is from a study of shared clonotypes between healthy human individuals. The protocol was immunoSEQ multiplex PCR, while the TCRdb copy is restricted to in-frame clones and leaves out a portion. The data show millions of clones, about 95% seen once. The table lists this clone with a count of one. Terminally differentiated effector memory CD45RA+ cells were excluded from the naive CD8 cells, which were CD45RO-negative and positively selected for CCR7. This sequence was found in a man aged 18-30 years in good health. Sequencing was performed on naive CD8+ T cells sorted from blood.

The CDR3 loop is CASSVGDQVNTGELFF. CDR3 nucleotide sequence: TGTGCCAGCAGCGTAGGGGACCAGGTGAACACCGGGGAGCTGTTTTTT. V is TRBV9 and J is TRBJ2-2; D is perhaps TRBD1 or TRBD2 (5 bases each). The CDR3 length is 16 residues. Trimming pared 0 bases from V and 1 base from J, leaving 10 bases between. Germline V gives CDR1 SGDLS, CDR2 YYNGEE.